Following are 21 T cell receptor beta chains from one sample sequenced in a study of cytomegalovirus exposure and HLA in healthy donors (dated by TCRdb to about 2017). Library method: the immunoSEQ multiplex PCR assay. A mixture of 60 forward primers for TCR Vbeta segments and 13 reverse primers for TCR Jbeta segments was used in the multiplex PCR. As stored in TCRdb, this immuneACCESS dataset retains in-frame rearrangements with V and J assigned. A fraction of the clones does not appear; measured against another copy, unresolved V genes explain less than half of the discrepancy, and the remainder lacks a known reason. The sample's own table lists under 120,000 clones. The ten biggest clones cover roughly 0.64% of the sample. Material for sequencing was PBMCs. Source of these receptors: a man aged 50-60 years in good health and CMV-seronegative.

This rearrangement joins TRBV19 to TRBJ1-6, with TRBD1 matching 8 bases. The CDR3 extends over 14 amino acids. CDR1 and CDR2 from the germline V gene are LNHDA and SQIVND (reference sequence). The V segment lost 6 bases and the J segment 9 bases; nucleotides outside the gene matches: 7. The CDR3 loop is CASRPTGAGSPLHF. For the CDR3, the DNA is TGTGCCAGTAGACCGACAGGGGCTGGTTCACCCCTCCACTTT.

The gene calls are TRBV21-1 and TRBJ2-7; TRBD1 reflects the table's D call only, with no check against the DNA. TRBV21-1 is a listed pseudogene. CDR3 length: 11 amino acids. In DNA, the CDR3 is TGTGCCAGCAAGACAACCTACGAGCAGTACTTC. The encoded protein is CASKTTYEQYF.

The rearrangement joins TRBV5-4 to TRBJ2-3; TRBD1 might be the D (8 bases). Germline CDR1 SGHNT, CDR2 YYREEE (reference sequence). V lost 4 bases, J lost 0 bases, and 15 bases lay in between. This CDR3 is built from 16 residues. The DNA of the CDR3 is TGTGCCAGCAGCCCTAGCGGACAGGGAAGCACAGATACGCAGTATTTT. This gives the protein CASSPSGQGSTDTQYF.

The chain employs TRBV5-5 and TRBJ2-2; D is unclear. The CDR3 extends over 13 amino acids. Per germline, CDR1 SGHKS and CDR2 YYEKEE (reference sequence). The germline V and J ends were trimmed by 6 bases and 3 bases, with 9 bases remaining between them. The CDR3 is CASNTAYTGELFF. CDR3 sequence (DNA): TGTGCCAGCAATACAGCCTACACCGGGGAGCTGTTTTTT.

This chain uses TRBV6-5 with TRBJ1-5; D unclear. The germline gives CDR1 MNHEY, CDR2 SVGAGI. The V end lost 6 bases, the J end lost 0 bases, and 6 bases lay between the germline ends. The CDR3 spans 13 residues. The CDR3 bases are TGTGCCAGCAGGTTATATAGCAATCAGCCCCAGCATTTT. It translates to CASRLYSNQPQHF.

The chain has TRBV9 and TRBJ2-5; 9 nucleotides match TRBD1. The CDR3 loop spans 17 amino acids. Losses at the gene ends were 3 bases for V and 2 bases for J; bases not matched to a gene: 11. Germline CDR1 SGDLS, CDR2 YYNGEE. The CDR3 nucleotides are TGTGCCAGCAGCGCGAAGGGTGGGGGGACAGGGCAAGAGACCCAGTACTTC. Translating gives CASSAKGGGTGQETQYF.

The chain combines TRBV15 with TRBJ1-1; maybe TRBD1 (5 bases). Germline CDR1 and CDR2: LNHNV and YYDKDF (reference sequence). Trimming cost V 4 bases and J 5 bases, with 8 bases left between them. CDR3 length: 12 residues. For the CDR3, the DNA is TGTGCCACCAGCATGCAGGGAACTGAAGCTTTCTTT. This gives the protein CATSMQGTEAFF.

CDR3 nucleotides: TGTGCCAGCTCCCTTGGACAGGGGGCGCGTGAGCAGTACTTC. Its translation is CASSLGQGAREQYF. V usage is TRBV18 and J usage is TRBJ2-7, with 11 positions matching TRBD1. The CDR3 length is 14 residues. The V segment lost 6 bases and the J segment 7 bases; nucleotides outside the gene matches: 8. Per the germline V gene, CDR1 is KGHSH and CDR2 is LQKENI.

V and J are TRBV18 and TRBJ1-1; D gene ambiguous. Trimming left V 3 bases short and J 3 bases short, with 11 bases between. The CDR3 is made up of 14 amino acids. In germline, CDR1 is KGHSH, CDR2 LQKENI. This CDR3 is CASSPLGTDTEAFF. The DNA of the CDR3 is TGTGCCAGCTCACCTCTAGGTACGGACACTGAAGCTTTCTTT.

The chain carries TRBV5-1 and TRBJ2-1, with 7 bases lining up with TRBD1. The CDR3 consists of 15 residues. With 4 bases clipped from V and 10 bases from J, the junction kept 14 bases outside the gene matches. In germline, CDR1 is SGHRS, CDR2 YFSETQ. The CDR3 DNA follows: TGCGCCAGCAGCCTGCGACAGGGTAACTTACCCGAGCAGTTCTTC. Protein sequence: CASSLRQGNLPEQFF.

The chain couples TRBV15 to TRBJ2-2; a possible D gene is TRBD2 (5 bases). Germline values: CDR1 LNHNV, CDR2 YYDKDF (reference sequence). The CDR3 is 13 residues long. V shed 1 base and J shed 5 bases, with 5 bases lying between them. CDR3 loop: CATSRGGTGELFF. The CDR3 nucleotides are TGTGCCACCAGCAGAGGAGGGACCGGGGAGCTGTTTTTT.

The V and J genes are TRBV5-6 and TRBJ1-2; TRBD1 agrees at 7 bases. V lost 6 bases and J lost 8; bases outside the gene matches: 13. Germline V gene data show CDR1 as SGHDT and CDR2 as YYEEEE. There are 14 residues in the CDR3. CDR3 DNA: TGTGCCAGCACCCAGAAGGGGGCCATGAGAGGCTACACCTTC. It yields the protein CASTQKGAMRGYTF.

The chain links TRBV4-1 to TRBJ2-7; TRBD2 matches at 8 bases. V shed 1 base, J shed 3 bases, and the junction held 11 bases outside the gene matches. Per germline, CDR1 MGHRA and CDR2 YSYEKL. CDR3 length: 17 amino acids. CDR3 amino acids: CASSQVMIAGLVYEQYF. CDR3 bases: TGCGCCAGCAGCCAAGTGATGATAGCGGGACTTGTCTACGAGCAGTACTTC.

This CDR3 is CASSRSSRETQYF. The CDR3 coding sequence is TGTGCCAGCAGTCGATCTAGCAGGGAGACCCAGTACTTC. The rearrangement uses TRBV2 and TRBJ2-5; perhaps TRBD2 as D (5 bases). Trimming took 5 bases from V and 5 from J, leaving 12 bases between them. This CDR3 comprises 13 residues. Germline CDR1 is SNHLY and CDR2 is FYNNEI.

The V and J genes are TRBV4-3 and TRBJ1-4; D is unresolved. Germline CDR1 is LGHNA and CDR2 is YSLEER. The V end lost 0 bases, the J end lost 7 bases, and 18 bases lay between the germline ends. CDR3 length equals 17 residues. CDR3 protein: CASSQETDMAGGEKLFF. The CDR3 DNA reads TGCGCCAGCAGCCAAGAAACGGATATGGCCGGAGGTGAAAAACTGTTTTTT.

V is TRBV7-2 and J is TRBJ2-7; TRBD1 matches at 7 bases. Germline assignment: CDR1 SGHTA and CDR2 FQGNSA. The J segment lost 3 bases and the V segment lost 5 bases, leaving 10 bases of the junction unmatched. The CDR3 consists of 15 residues. In DNA form, the CDR3 reads TGTGCCAGCAGCCCTAGACAGGGTACTTACTACGAGCAGTACTTC. It codes for CASSPRQGTYYEQYF.

The rearrangement uses TRBV7-2 and TRBJ2-1; the match to TRBD2 covers 8 bases. J gave up 5 bases and V 4 bases, and 7 bases lay outside the gene matches. This CDR3 is 15 amino acids long. Germline V gives CDR1 SGHTA, CDR2 FQGNSA. In DNA, the CDR3 is TGTGCCAGCAGCTCCGGGACTAGATTAAACAATGAGCAGTTCTTC. Residues: CASSSGTRLNNEQFF.

The CDR3 DNA follows: TGTGCCAGCAGCTTATCCGGACAGCTCAATCAGCCCCAGCATTTT. Encoded protein: CASSLSGQLNQPQHF. This chain joins TRBV7-2 and TRBJ1-5, with a tentative D call TRBD1 (6 bases). Germline CDR1 is SGHTA and CDR2 is FQGNSA. V gave up 2 bases and J gave up 3 bases, with 11 bases separating them. The CDR3 totals 15 residues.

The genes are TRBV4-3 and TRBJ1-4; the match to TRBD1 covers 8 bases. Per germline, CDR1 LGHNA and CDR2 YSLEER. V lost 4 bases, J lost 7 bases, and 11 bases stayed unmatched. The CDR3 runs 16 residues. Here the CDR3 DNA reads TGCGCCAGCAGCCTAACCCCCGACAGGGGTCGTGAAAAACTGTTTTTT. The encoded protein is CASSLTPDRGREKLFF.

The chain recombines TRBV6-5 with TRBJ1-4; D unclear. V dropped 0 bases and J dropped 8 bases, with 16 bases sitting between them. The CDR3 consists of 16 residues. Germline values: CDR1 MNHEY, CDR2 SVGAGI. CDR3 DNA sequence: TGTGCCAGCAGTTACTCGAGGGTCCCTCGCGTGGAAAAACTGTTTTTT. Its protein is CASSYSRVPRVEKLFF.

Regarding this clone: Other DNA sequences of this sample code for an identical CDR3. The CDR3 nucleotides are TGCGCCAGCAGCCAAGATATGGCGGGCACCCTTAACTATGGCTACACCTTC. Protein product: CASSQDMAGTLNYGYTF. The rearrangement joins TRBV4-3 to TRBJ1-2; D not certain. Germline assignment: CDR1 LGHNA and CDR2 YSLEER. V was shortened by 0 bases and J by 1 base, with 15 bases between the two germline ends. The CDR3 contains 17 residues.